Presented here are 22 T cell receptor beta chains from one specimen sequenced in a study of T-cell reconstitution after alpha-beta-depleted transplantation in children (dated by TCRdb to the mid-2010s). The library was prepared using PCR. TCRdb lists the instrument as Illumina HiSeq 2500. Molecular barcoding was employed in the preparation of TCR libraries, with unique molecular identifiers being used to normalize TCRbeta repertoire quantification. TCRdb handled the public reads itself, with Q25 trimming in fastp and clone calling in MiXCR, and kept productive beta chains. Identical CDR3 protein sequences are pooled into one entry, listed with their most common genes and DNA. The sample table shows some 290,000 distinct CDR3 sequences, and about 10% are seen once. The top ten constitute roughly 9.1% of the sample. Source: PBMCs from the stem cell graft donor, taken from the stem cell graft. These receptors all stem from a human donor who donated a stem cell graft to a child with SCID.

The rearrangement uses TRBV19 and TRBJ2-1; 7 nucleotides align to TRBD1. The CDR3 spans 14 residues. CDR1 is LNHDA and CDR2 is SQIVND in the germline V gene (reference sequence). V shed 9 bases and J 1 base; nucleotides not matched to a gene: 6. CDR3 sequence: CASTDRESYNEQFF. The CDR3 DNA is TGTGCCAGCACTGACAGGGAGTCCTACAATGAGCAGTTCTTC.

The J gene is TRBJ2-2, the V gene TRBV3-1; D is ambiguous. V was pared by 6 bases and J by 7 bases, with 9 bases between. The CDR3 runs 12 residues. The germline CDR1 and CDR2 sequences are LGHDT and YNNKEL (reference sequence). CDR3 nucleotide sequence: TGTGCCAGCAGAGAAGGGATCGGGGAGCTGTTTTTT. Translated: CASREGIGELFF. The entire variable domain, with the rest obtained from reference TRBV3-1 and TRBJ2-2, is as follows: DTAVSQTPKYLVTQMGNDKSIKCEQNLGHDTMYWYKQDSKKFLKIMFSYNNKELIINETVPNRFSPKSPDKAHLNLHINSLELGDSAVYFCASREGIGELFFGEGSRLTVL.

CDR3 DNA sequence: TGTGCCAGCAGCCTCGGAGGCAGGGTCGGCTACACCTTC. It codes for CASSLGGRVGYTF. V is TRBV12-3 or TRBV12-4 and J is TRBJ1-2, with D tentatively TRBD1 (5 bases). The V and J ends lost 6 bases and 8 bases respectively, with 16 bases between them. The CDR3 is 13 amino acids.

The genes are TRBV5-1 and TRBJ2-5; 13 positions agree with TRBD2. From germline, CDR1 is SGHRS and CDR2 YFSETQ. The CDR3 loop spans 16 amino acids. The trim removed 4 bases at V and 2 bases at J, leaving 5 bases unmatched. The DNA of the CDR3 is TGCGCCAGCAGCCTTCGACTAGCGGGGGGACAAGAGACCCAGTACTTC. As protein: CASSLRLAGGQETQYF.

This clonotype has more than one count but fewer than ten. The J gene is TRBJ2-2, the V gene TRBV5-1; D possibly corresponds to TRBD2 (6 bases). Trimming left V 5 bases short and J 1 base short, with 15 bases between. Germline V lookup: CDR1 SGHRS, CDR2 YFSETQ. The CDR3 is 16 residues long. The CDR3 bases are TGCGCCAGCAGTCCGGGACTCCAGAAGAACACCGGGGAGCTGTTTTTT. It translates to CASSPGLQKNTGELFF.

This clonotype has at least ten counts. The chain employs TRBV5-5 and TRBJ1-4; the match to TRBD1 covers 7 bases. Germline lookup yields CDR1 SGHKS and CDR2 YYEKEE (reference sequence). J was trimmed by 7 bases and V by 2 bases; bases with no gene match: 8. The CDR3 spans 15 residues. CDR3 sequence reads: CASSLRQGPGEKLFF. Here the CDR3 DNA reads TGTGCCAGCAGCTTAAGACAGGGTCCGGGTGAAAAACTGTTTTTT.

This clonotype showed up many times. The CDR3 reads CASSPRGQETQYF. DNA for the CDR3: TGTGCCAGCTCACCACGAGGGCAAGAGACCCAGTACTTC. The chain recombines TRBV18 with TRBJ2-5, with D possibly matching TRBD2 (5 bases). Germline V gives CDR1 KGHSH, CDR2 LQKENI. The germline V and J ends were trimmed by 1 base and 2 bases, with 5 bases remaining between them. This CDR3 comprises 13 residues.

The V call is TRBV18, the J call TRBJ1-1; maybe TRBD1 (5 bases). V was shortened by 0 bases and J by 1 base, with 9 bases between the two germline ends. This CDR3 has 15 residues. Germline V CDR1 and CDR2: KGHSH, LQKENI. CDR3 residues: CASSPPLGTNTEAFF. In DNA form, the CDR3 reads TGTGCCAGCTCACCACCGCTGGGGACGAACACTGAAGCTTTCTTT. Using reference TRBV18 and TRBJ1-1 for the parts outside the CDR3, the full variable domain is NAGVMQNPRHLVRRRGQEARLRCSPMKGHSHVYWYRQLPEEGLKFMVYLQKENIIDESGMPKERFSAEFPKEGPSILRIQQVVRGDSAAYFCASSPPLGTNTEAFFGQGTRLTVV.

This chain uses TRBV20-1 with TRBJ2-3; 10 nucleotides match TRBD2. This CDR3 is built from 16 residues. V shed 3 bases, J shed 1 base, and the junction held 7 bases outside the gene matches. The V gene's germline CDR1 is DFQATT and CDR2 SNEGSKA (reference sequence). The chain's CDR3 is CSASWASGGRTDTQYF. The CDR3 region has the DNA TGCAGTGCTAGTTGGGCTAGCGGGGGACGCACAGATACGCAGTATTTT.

This clonotype is deemed medium-sized (0.01 to 0.1%). CDR3 DNA sequence: TGTGCCAGCAGCCAGGGACAGGGGTTGACCTACGAGCAGTACTTC. It codes for CASSQGQGLTYEQYF. The gene calls are TRBV6-6 and TRBJ2-7; 10 nucleotides match TRBD1. V lost 6 bases, J lost 2 bases, and 7 bases stayed unmatched. This CDR3 is built from 15 residues. Germline V gene data show CDR1 as MNHNY and CDR2 as SVGAGI (reference sequence).

This chain joins TRBV20-1 and TRBJ1-2, with no clear D. The CDR3 has 13 amino acids. V gave up 1 base and J gave up 8 bases, with 14 bases separating them. The germline V gene has CDR1 DFQATT and CDR2 SNEGSKA (reference sequence). CDR3 region: CSARGLEGGGYTF. In DNA form, the CDR3 reads TGCAGTGCTAGAGGTCTGGAGGGCGGAGGCTACACCTTC.

Only a few counts were recorded for this clonotype. V is TRBV27 and J is TRBJ1-5, with 8 positions matching TRBD1. The CDR3 is 14 amino acids. V trimming: 5 bases; J trimming: 9 bases; junction bases outside the gene matches: 9. Germline V lookup: CDR1 MNHEY, CDR2 SMNVEV (reference sequence). The CDR3, as DNA: TGTGCCAGCAGTCCCGACAGGGGAGGAAGGCCCCAGCATTTT. Protein: CASSPDRGGRPQHF.

V and J are TRBV25-1 and TRBJ1-4, with 11 bases matching TRBD1. V shed 6 bases, J shed 7 bases, and the junction held 16 bases outside the gene matches. CDR1 MGHDK and CDR2 SYGVNS come from the germline V gene. This CDR3 is 18 amino acids long. The CDR3 protein is CASRGATDGQGAFEKLFF. In DNA, the CDR3 is TGTGCCAGCAGAGGGGCCACGGACGGACAGGGGGCTTTTGAAAAACTGTTTTTT.

The chain has TRBV2 and TRBJ2-1; 10 bases align to TRBD1. This CDR3 contains 15 residues. V gave up 5 bases and J gave up 4 bases; unmatched junction bases: 5. Germline CDR1 is SNHLY and CDR2 is FYNNEI. The chain's CDR3 is CASSQGQGPYNEQFF. CDR3 DNA: TGTGCCAGCAGTCAGGGACAGGGGCCGTACAATGAGCAGTTCTTC. Using reference TRBV2 and TRBJ2-1 for the parts outside the CDR3, the full variable domain is EPEVTQTPSHQVTQMGQEVILRCVPISNHLYFYWYRQILGQKVEFLVSFYNNEISEKSEIFDDQFSVERPDGSNFTLKIRSTKLEDSAMYFCASSQGQGPYNEQFFGPGTRLTVL.

The rearrangement uses TRBV6-2 or TRBV6-3 and TRBJ2-1, with D uncertain. The CDR3 is 16 amino acids. V lost 8 bases, J lost 0 bases, and 17 bases lay in between. CDR1 and CDR2 from the germline V gene are MNHEY and SVGEGT. In nucleotides, the CDR3 is TGTGCCAGCTATCGCCTGGGTTCGAGCTCCTACAATGAGCAGTTCTTC. Amino acids: CASYRLGSSSYNEQFF.

The V gene is TRBV12-3 or TRBV12-4, the J gene TRBJ2-7, with D possibly TRBD1 on 5 matching bases. V dropped 1 base and J dropped 7 bases, with 17 bases sitting between them. This CDR3 contains 15 residues. In nucleotides, the CDR3 is TGTGCCAGCAGTTTAGGGCAGGGCGGACACTCGGAGCAGTACTTC. This gives the protein CASSLGQGGHSEQYF.

This clonotype has a handful of counts. V usage is TRBV5-1 and J usage is TRBJ1-1; 7 bases align to TRBD1. The germline gives CDR1 SGHRS, CDR2 YFSETQ. V shed 6 bases, J shed 0 bases, and the junction held 11 bases outside the gene matches. The CDR3 loop spans 16 amino acids. The CDR3 nucleotides read TGCGCCAGCAACCGAGAGCCAGGGGGGCTGAACACTGAAGCTTTCTTT. Protein sequence: CASNREPGGLNTEAFF.

This clonotype showed up just a few times. The chain has TRBV2 and TRBJ2-5, with no clear D. Germline V gene sequence: CDR1 SNHLY, CDR2 FYNNEI. This CDR3 is 17 amino acids long. The V and J ends lost 6 bases and 0 bases respectively, with 20 bases between them. The CDR3 DNA reads TGTGCCAGCAGAACTTTAAGACGGAAACCTTACCAAGAGACCCAGTACTTC. Its translation: CASRTLRRKPYQETQYF.

In its sample, this clonotype was seen many times. The CDR3 spells CASSRTLYGYTF. In DNA form, the CDR3 reads TGTGCCAGCAGTCGTACCTTATATGGCTACACCTTC. V gene TRBV5-6 combines with J gene TRBJ1-2; no firm D call. Germline V CDR1 and CDR2: SGHDT, YYEEEE. The CDR3 consists of 12 residues. V gave up 5 bases and J gave up 5 bases, with 10 bases separating them.

CDR3 DNA: TGTGCCAGCAGCTCCCTCTCTGGGGCCAACGTCCTGACTTTC. It translates to CASSSLSGANVLTF. The gene calls are TRBV7-2 and TRBJ2-6; D gene uncertain. Trimming cost V 4 bases and J 0 bases, with 4 bases left between them. Germline V gene data show CDR1 as SGHTA and CDR2 as FQGNSA. This CDR3 region has 14 residues. Variable domain in full (rest from reference TRBV7-2 and TRBJ2-6): GAGVSQSPSNKVTEKGKDVELRCDPISGHTALYWYRQSLGQGLEFLIYFQGNSAPDKSGLPSDRFSAERTGGSVSTLTIQRTQQEDSAVYLCASSSLSGANVLTFGAGSRLTVL.

This clonotype was observed many times. The gene calls are TRBV18 and TRBJ2-3; TRBD2 matches at 9 bases. V was pared by 3 bases and J by 9 bases, with 4 bases of the junction left unmatched. Germline CDR1 and CDR2: KGHSH and LQKENI. The CDR3 sequence is 13 residues long. The DNA of the CDR3 is TGTGCCAGCTCACCTCCTAGCGGGGAAACGCAGTATTTT. Translated, it gives CASSPPSGETQYF.

The chain uses TRBV25-1 and TRBJ1-2; D gene uncertain. With 7 bases removed from V and 8 bases from J, the gap between germline ends came to 17 bases. CDR1 is MGHDK, CDR2 SYGVNS, per germline. This CDR3 is built from 13 residues. CDR3 DNA sequence: TGTGCCAGCACCGAGGACGAAGCGTACGGCTACACCTTC. It is translated as CASTEDEAYGYTF.